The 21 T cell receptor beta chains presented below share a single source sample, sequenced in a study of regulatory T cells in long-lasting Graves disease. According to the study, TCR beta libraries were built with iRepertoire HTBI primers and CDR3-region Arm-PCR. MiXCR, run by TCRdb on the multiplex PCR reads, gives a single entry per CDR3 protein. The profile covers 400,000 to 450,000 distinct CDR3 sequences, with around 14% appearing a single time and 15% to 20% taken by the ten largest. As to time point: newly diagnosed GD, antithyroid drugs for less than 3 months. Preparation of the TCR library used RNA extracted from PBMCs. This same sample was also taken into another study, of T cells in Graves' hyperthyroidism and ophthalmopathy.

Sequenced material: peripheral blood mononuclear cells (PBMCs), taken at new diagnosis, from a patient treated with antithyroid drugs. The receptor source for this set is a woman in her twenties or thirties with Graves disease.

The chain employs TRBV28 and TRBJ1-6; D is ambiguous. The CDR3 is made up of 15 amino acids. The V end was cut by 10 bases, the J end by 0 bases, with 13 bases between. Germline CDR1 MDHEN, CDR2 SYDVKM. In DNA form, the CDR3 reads TGTGCCACCCTCCAGCAAAGCTCCTATAATTCACCCCTCCACTTT. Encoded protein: CATLQQSSYNSPLHF.

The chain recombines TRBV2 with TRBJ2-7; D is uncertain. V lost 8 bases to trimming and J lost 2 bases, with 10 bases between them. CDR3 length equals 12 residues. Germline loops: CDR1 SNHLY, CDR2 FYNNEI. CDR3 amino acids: CASGSSAYEQYF. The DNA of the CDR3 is TGTGCCAGCGGATCGTCGGCCTACGAGCAGTACTTC.

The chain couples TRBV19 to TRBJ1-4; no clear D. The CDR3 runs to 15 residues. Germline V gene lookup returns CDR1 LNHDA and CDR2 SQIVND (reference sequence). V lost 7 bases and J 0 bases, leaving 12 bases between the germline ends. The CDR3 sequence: CASKSEGSTNEKLFF. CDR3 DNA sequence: TGTGCCAGTAAATCCGAAGGGTCAACTAATGAAAAACTGTTTTTT. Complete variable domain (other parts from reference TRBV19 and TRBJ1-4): DGGITQSPKYLFRKEGQNVTLSCEQNLNHDAMYWYRQDPGQGLRLIYYSQIVNDFQKGDIAEGYSVSREKKESFPLTVTSAQKNPTAFYLCASKSEGSTNEKLFFGSGTQLSVL.

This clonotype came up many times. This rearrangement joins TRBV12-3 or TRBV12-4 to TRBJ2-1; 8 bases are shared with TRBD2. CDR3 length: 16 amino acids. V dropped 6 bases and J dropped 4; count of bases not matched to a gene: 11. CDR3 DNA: TGTGCCAGCAGCCGCCAGGCTAGCGGGCCTTACAATGAGCAGTTCTTC. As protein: CASSRQASGPYNEQFF.

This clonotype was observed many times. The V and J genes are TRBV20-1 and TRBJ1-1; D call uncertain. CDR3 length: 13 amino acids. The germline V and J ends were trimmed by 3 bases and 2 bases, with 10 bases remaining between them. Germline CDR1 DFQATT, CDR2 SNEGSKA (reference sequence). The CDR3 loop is CSASSAPNTEAFF. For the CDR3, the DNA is TGCAGTGCTAGTTCCGCCCCTAACACTGAAGCTTTCTTT.

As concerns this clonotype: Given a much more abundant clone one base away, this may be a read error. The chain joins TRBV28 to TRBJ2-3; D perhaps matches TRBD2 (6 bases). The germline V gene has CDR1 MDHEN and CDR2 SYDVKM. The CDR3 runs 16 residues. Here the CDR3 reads CASSRGLPSSTDMQYF. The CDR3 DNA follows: TGTGCCAGCAGCCGAGGACTACCCTCTAGCACAGATATGCAGTATTTT.

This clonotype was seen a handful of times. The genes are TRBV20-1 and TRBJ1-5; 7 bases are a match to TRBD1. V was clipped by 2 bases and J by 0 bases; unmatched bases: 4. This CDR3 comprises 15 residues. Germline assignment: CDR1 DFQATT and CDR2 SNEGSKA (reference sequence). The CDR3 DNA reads TGCAGTGCTAGAAAAGGGGGCAATAGCAATCAGCCCCAGCATTTT. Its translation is CSARKGGNSNQPQHF.

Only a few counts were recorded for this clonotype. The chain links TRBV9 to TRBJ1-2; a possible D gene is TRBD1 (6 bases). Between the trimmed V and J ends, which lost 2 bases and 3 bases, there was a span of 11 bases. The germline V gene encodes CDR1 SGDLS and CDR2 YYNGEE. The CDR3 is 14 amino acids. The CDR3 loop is CASSVTQGDYGYTF. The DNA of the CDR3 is TGTGCCAGCAGCGTGACACAGGGAGACTATGGCTACACCTTC. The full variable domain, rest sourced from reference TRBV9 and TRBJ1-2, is DSGVTQTPKHLITATGQRVTLRCSPRSGDLSVYWYQQSLDQGLQFLIQYYNGEERAKGNILERFSAQQFPDLHSELNLSSLELGDSALYFCASSVTQGDYGYTFGSGTRLTVV.

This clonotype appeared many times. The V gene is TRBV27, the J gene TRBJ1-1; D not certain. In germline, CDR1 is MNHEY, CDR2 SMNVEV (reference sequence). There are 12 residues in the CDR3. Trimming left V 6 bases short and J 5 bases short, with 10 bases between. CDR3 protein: CASSGRTTEAFF. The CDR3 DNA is TGTGCCAGCAGCGGAAGAACGACTGAAGCTTTCTTT.

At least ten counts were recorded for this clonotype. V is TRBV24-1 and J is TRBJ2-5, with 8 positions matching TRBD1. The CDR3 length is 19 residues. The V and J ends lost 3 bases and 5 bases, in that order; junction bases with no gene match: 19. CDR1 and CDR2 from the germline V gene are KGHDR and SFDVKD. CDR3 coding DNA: TGTGCCACCAGTGATGTCGGGCAGGGGGCTGTATCCGGTTTGGAGACCCAGTACTTC. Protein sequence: CATSDVGQGAVSGLETQYF.

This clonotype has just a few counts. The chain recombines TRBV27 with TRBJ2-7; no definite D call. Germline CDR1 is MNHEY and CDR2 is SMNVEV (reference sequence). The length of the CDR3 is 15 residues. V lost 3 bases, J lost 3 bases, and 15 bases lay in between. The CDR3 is CASSFSTGVNYEQYF. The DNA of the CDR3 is TGTGCCAGCAGTTTCAGTACTGGGGTTAACTACGAGCAGTACTTC.

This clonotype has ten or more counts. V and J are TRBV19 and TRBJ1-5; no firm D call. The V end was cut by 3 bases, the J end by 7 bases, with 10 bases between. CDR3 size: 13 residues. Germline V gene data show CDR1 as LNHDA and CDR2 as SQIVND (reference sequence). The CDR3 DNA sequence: TGTGCCAGTAGTATGAGGGTTGGGCAGCCCCAGCATTTT. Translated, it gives CASSMRVGQPQHF.

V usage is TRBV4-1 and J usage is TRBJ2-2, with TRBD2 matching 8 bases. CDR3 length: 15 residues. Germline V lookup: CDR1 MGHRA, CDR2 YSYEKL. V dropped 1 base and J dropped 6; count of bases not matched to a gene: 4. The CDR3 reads CASSQAGGAPGELFF. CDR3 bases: TGCGCCAGCAGCCAAGCCGGGGGGGCCCCCGGGGAGCTGTTTTTT.

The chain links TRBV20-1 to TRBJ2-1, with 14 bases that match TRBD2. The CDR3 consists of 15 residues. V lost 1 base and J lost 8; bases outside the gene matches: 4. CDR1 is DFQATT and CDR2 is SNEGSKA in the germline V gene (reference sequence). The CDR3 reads CSARGGLAGEDEQFF. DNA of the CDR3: TGCAGTGCTAGAGGGGGACTAGCGGGAGAGGATGAGCAGTTCTTC.

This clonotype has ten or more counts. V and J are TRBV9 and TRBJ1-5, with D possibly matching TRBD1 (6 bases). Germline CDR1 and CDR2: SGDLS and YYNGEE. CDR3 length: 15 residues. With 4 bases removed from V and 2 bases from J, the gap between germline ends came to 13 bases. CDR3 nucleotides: TGTGCCAGCAGCTCAGGGGTGGGGGGCAATCAGCCCCAGCATTTT. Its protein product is CASSSGVGGNQPQHF.

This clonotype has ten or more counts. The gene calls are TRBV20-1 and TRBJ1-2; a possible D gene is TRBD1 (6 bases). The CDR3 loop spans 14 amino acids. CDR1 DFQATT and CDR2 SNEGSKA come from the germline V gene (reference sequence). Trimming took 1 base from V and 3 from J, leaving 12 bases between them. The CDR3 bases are TGCAGTGCTAGAGTTGGCAGGGGCGACTATGGCTACACCTTC. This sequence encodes CSARVGRGDYGYTF.

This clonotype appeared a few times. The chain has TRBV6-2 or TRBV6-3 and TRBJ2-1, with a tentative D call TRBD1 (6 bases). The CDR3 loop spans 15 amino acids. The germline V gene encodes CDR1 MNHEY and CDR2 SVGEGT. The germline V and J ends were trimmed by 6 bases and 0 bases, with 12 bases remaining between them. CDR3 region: CASSSGQSSYNEQFF. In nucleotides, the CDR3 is TGTGCCAGCAGCTCAGGACAGAGCTCCTACAATGAGCAGTTCTTC.

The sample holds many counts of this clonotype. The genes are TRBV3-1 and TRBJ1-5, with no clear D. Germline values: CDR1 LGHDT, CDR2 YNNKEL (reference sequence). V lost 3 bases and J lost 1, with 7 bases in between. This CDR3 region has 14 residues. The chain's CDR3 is CASSQGLSNQPQHF. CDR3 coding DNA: TGTGCCAGCAGCCAGGGGTTGAGCAATCAGCCCCAGCATTTT.

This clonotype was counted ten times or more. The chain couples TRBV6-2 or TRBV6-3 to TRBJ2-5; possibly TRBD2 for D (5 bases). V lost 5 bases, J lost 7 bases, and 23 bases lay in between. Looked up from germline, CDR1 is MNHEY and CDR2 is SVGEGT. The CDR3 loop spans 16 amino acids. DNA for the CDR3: TGTGCCAGCAGTCGCCAACCTCGTCCCGGGGTCGGGACCCAGTACTTC. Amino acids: CASSRQPRPGVGTQYF.

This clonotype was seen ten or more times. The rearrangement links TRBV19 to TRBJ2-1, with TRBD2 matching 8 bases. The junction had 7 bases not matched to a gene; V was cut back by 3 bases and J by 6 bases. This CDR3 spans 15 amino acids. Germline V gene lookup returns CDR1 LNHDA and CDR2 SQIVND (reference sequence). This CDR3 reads CASSIEAGDINEQFF. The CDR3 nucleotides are TGTGCCAGTAGTATCGAAGCGGGAGATATCAATGAGCAGTTCTTC. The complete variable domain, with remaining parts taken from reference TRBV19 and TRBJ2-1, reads DGGITQSPKYLFRKEGQNVTLSCEQNLNHDAMYWYRQDPGQGLRLIYYSQIVNDFQKGDIAEGYSVSREKKESFPLTVTSAQKNPTAFYLCASSIEAGDINEQFFGPGTRLTVL.

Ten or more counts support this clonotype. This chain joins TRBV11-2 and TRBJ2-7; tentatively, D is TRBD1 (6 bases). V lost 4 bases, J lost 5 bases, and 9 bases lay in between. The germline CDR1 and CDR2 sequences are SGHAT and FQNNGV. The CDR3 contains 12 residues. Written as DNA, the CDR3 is TGTGCCAGCAGCTCACAGGGCAACGAGCAGTACTTC. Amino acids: CASSSQGNEQYF.